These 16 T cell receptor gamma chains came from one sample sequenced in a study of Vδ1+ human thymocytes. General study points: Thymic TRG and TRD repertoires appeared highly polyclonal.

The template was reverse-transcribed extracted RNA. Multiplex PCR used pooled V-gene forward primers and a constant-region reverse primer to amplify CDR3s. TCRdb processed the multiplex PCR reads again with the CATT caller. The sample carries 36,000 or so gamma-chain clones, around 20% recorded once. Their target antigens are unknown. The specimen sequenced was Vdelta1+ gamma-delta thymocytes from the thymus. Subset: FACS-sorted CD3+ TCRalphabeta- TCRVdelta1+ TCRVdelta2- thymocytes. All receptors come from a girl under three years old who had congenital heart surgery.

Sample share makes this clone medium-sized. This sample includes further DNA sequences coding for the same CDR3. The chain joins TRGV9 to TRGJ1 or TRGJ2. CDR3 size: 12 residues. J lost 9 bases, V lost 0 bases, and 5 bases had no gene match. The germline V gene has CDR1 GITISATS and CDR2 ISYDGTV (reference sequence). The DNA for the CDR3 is TGTGCCTTGTGGGAGGTGCGGGGTAAGAAACTCTTT. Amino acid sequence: CALWEVRGKKLF.

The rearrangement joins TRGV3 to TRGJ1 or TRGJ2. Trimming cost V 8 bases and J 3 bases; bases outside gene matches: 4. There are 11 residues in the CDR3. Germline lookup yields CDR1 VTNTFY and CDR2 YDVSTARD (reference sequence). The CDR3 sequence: CATSFYYKKLF. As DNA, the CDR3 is TGTGCCACCTCCTTTTATTATAAGAAACTCTTT.

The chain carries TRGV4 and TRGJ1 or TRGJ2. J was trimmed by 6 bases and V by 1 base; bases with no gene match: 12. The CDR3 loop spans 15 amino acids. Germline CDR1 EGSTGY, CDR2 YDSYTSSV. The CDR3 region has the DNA TGTGCCACCTGGGATGGCTCTGGGGGGAGTTATAAGAAACTCTTT. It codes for CATWDGSGGSYKKLF.

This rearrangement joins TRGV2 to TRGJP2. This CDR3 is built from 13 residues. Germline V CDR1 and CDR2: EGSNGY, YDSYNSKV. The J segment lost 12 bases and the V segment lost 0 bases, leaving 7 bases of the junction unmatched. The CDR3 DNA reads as TGTGCCACCTGGGACGGGAACGATCGGATCAAGACGTTT. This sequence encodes CATWDGNDRIKTF.

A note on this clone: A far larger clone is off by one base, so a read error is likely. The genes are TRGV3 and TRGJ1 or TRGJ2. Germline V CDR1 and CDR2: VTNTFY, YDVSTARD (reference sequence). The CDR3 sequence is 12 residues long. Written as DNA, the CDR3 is TGTGCCACCTGGGAGAATTGTTATAAGAAACTCTTT. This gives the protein CATWENCYKKLF.

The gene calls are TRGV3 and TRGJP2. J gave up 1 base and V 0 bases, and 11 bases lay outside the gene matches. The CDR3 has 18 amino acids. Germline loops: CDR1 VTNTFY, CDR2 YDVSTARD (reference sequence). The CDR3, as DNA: TGTGCCACCTGGGACAGGCCCGGGTGTATTAGTAGTGATTGGATCAAGACGTTT. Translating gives CATWDRPGCISSDWIKTF.

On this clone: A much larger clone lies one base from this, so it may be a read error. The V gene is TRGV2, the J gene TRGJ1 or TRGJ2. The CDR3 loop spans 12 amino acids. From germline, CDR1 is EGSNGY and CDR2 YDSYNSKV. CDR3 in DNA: TGTGCCACCTGGGGCGGGCTTTATAAGAAACTCTTT. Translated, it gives CATWGGLYKKLF.

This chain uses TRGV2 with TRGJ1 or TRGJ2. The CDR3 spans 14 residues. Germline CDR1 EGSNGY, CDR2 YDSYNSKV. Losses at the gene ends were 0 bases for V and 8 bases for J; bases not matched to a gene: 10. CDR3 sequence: CATWDGLMKDKKLF. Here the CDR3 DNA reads TGTGCCACCTGGGACGGGCTTATGAAGGATAAGAAACTCTTT.

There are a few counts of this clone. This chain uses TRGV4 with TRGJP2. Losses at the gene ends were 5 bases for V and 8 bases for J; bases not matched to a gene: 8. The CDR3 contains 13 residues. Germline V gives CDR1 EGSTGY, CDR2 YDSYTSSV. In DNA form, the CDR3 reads TGTGCCACCTGGGGCAGCCCCGATTGGATCAAGACGTTT. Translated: CATWGSPDWIKTF.

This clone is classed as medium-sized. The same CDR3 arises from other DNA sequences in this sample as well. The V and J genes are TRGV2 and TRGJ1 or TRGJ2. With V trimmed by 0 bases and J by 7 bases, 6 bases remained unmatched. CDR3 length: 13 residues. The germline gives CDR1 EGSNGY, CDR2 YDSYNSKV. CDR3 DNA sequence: TGTGCCACCTGGGACGGGCCAGGGTATAAGAAACTCTTT. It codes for CATWDGPGYKKLF.

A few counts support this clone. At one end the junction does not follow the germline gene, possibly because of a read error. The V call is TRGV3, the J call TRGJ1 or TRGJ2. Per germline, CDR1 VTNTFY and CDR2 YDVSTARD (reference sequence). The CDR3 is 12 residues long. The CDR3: CAAWDSPNKKLF. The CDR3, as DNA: TGTGCCGCCTGGGACAGTCCTAATAAGAAACTCTTT.

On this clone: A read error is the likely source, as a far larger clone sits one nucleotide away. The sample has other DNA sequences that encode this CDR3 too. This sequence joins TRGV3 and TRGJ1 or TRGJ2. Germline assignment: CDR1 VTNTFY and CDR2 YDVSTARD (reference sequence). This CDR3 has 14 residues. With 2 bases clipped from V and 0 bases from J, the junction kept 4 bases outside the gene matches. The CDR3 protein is CATWDTPNYYKKLF. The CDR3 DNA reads TGTGCCACCTGGGACACGCCGAATTATTATAAGAAACTCTTT.

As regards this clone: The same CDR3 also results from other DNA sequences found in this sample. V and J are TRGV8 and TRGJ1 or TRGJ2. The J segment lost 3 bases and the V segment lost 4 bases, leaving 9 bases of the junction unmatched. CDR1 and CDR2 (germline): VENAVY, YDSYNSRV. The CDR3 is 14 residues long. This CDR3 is CATWDPPSYYKKLF. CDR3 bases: TGTGCCACCTGGGACCCCCCCTCTTATTATAAGAAACTCTTT.

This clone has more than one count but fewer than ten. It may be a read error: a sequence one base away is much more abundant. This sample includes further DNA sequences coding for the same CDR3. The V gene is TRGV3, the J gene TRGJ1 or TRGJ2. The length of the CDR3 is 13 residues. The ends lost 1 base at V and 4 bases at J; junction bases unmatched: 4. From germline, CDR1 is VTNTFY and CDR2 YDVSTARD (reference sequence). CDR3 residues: CATWDRPYYKKLF. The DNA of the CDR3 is TGTGCCACCTGGGACAGACCCTATTATAAGAAACTCTTT.

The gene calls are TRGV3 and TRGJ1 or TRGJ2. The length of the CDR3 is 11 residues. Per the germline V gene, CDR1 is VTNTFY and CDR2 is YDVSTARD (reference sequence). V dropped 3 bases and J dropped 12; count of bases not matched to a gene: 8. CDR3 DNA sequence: TGTGCCACCTGGGACTATTTGGGGAAACTCTTT. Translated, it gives CATWDYLGKLF.

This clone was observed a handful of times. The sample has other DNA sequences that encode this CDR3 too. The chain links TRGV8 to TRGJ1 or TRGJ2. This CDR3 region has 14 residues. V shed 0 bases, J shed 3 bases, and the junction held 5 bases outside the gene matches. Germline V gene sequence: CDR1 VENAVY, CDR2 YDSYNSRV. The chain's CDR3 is CATWDRSPYYKKLF. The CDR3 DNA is TGTGCCACCTGGGATAGGTCTCCTTATTATAAGAAACTCTTT.